The clone carrying this TCR beta chain turned up a few times. Its specificity is unknown. A junction boundary mismatches the germline segment, possibly from a read error. Amplified TCR beta CDR3 regions derived from RNA transcripts. A first-round RT-PCR of the TCR CDR3 used the HTBI primer set. MiXCR, run by TCRdb on the multiplex PCR reads, gives a single entry per CDR3 protein. The data contain about 840,000 distinct CDR3 sequences, about two fifths of them seen just once; the ten biggest clones take up approximately 10%. This record belongs to a study of T cells in Graves' hyperthyroidism and ophthalmopathy. Study-wide results and limits: Ophthalmopathy and stable hyperthyroidism were separated by a 13 V-J model.

This TCR derives from a man younger than 35 with Graves' hyperthyroidism. Sequenced sample: blood.

CDR3 coding DNA: TGCGCCAGCAGCCAAAGGACAGTCATGAACACTGAAGCTTTCTTT. Encoded protein: CASSQRTVMNTEAFF. The chain combines TRBV5-5 with TRBJ1-1; D might be TRBD1 (6 bases). The CDR3 length is 15 residues. Germline V gene sequence: CDR1 SGHKS, CDR2 YYEKEE (reference sequence).